One TCR beta chain is described in this entry. What it binds is unknown. Germline assignment: CDR1 MDHEN and CDR2 SYDVKM. This CDR3 is built from 11 residues. V gave up 5 bases and J gave up 4 bases, with 5 bases separating them. The protocol was immunoSEQ multiplex PCR, while the TCRdb copy is restricted to in-frame clones and leaves out a portion. The data contain 25,000 to 30,000 clones, nearly 90% of them singletons. The entry originates in a study of multiple sclerosis patients with progressive multifocal leukoencephalopathy. Overall study results and limits: Findings may reflect JC virus infection or just general immunocompromise. PML-onset expanded TRB clones were detectable before and during natalizumab therapy.

Time point of the sample: approximately 12 months of natalizumab therapy. Longitudinal control samples came from natalizumab-treated multiple sclerosis patients without PML. T1 marks 6 months and T2 marks 12 months of natalizumab therapy. V gene TRBV28 combines with J gene TRBJ1-2; D not certain. The sequence was collected from a human donor with multiple sclerosis. Here the sequenced sample was PBMCs, taken from a patient treated with natalizumab. In nucleotides, the CDR3 is TGTGCCAGCAGTAACATCTATGGCTACACCTTC. Its translation is CASSNIYGYTF.